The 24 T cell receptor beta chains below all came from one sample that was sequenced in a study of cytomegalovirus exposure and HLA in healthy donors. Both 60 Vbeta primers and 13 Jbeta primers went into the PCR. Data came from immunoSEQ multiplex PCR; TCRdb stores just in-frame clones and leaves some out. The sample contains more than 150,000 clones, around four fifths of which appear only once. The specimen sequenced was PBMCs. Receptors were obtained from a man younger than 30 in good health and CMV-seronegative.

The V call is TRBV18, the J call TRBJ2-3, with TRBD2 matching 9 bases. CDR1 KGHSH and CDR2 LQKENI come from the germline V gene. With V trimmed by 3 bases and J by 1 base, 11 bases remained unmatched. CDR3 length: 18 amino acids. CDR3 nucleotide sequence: TGTGCCAGCTCACCCTATCGGAGCGGGAGGCGCCGCACAGATACGCAGTATTTT. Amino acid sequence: CASSPYRSGRRRTDTQYF.

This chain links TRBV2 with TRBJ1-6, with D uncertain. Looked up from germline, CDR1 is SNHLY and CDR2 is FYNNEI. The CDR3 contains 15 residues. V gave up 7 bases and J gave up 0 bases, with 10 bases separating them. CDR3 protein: CASTRRSSYNSPLHF. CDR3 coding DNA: TGTGCCAGCACCCGTAGGAGCTCCTATAATTCACCCCTCCACTTT.

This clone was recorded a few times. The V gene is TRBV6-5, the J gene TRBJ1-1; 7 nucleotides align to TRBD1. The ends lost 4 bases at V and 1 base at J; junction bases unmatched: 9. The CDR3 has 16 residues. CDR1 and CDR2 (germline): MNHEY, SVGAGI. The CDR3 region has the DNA TGTGCCAGCAGTTCCTTTTCGACAGGGAAGAACACTGAAGCTTTCTTT. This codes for CASSSFSTGKNTEAFF.

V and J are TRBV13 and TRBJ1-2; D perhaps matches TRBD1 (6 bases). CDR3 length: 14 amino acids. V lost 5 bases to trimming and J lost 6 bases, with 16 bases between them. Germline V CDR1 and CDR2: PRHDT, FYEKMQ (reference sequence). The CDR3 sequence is CASSRRRGGDGYTF. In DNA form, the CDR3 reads TGTGCCAGCAGCCGTCGACGAGGGGGAGATGGCTACACCTTC.

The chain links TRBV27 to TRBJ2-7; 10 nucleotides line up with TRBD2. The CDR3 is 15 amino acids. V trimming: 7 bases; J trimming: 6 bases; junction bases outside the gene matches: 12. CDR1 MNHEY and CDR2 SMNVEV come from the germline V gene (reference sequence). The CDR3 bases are TGTGCCAGCACCCTGAGCGGGAGGGCCCTGGGCGAGCAGTACTTC. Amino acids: CASTLSGRALGEQYF.

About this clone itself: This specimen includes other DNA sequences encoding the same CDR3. The CDR3 loop is CASSYSTGNGYTF. CDR3 in DNA: TGTGCCAGCAGTTACTCCACAGGGAATGGCTACACCTTC. The gene calls are TRBV6-5 and TRBJ1-2; a possible D gene is TRBD1 (6 bases). The CDR3 is 13 residues long. Germline loops: CDR1 MNHEY, CDR2 SVGAGI. V shed 0 bases and J shed 6 bases, with 8 bases lying between them.

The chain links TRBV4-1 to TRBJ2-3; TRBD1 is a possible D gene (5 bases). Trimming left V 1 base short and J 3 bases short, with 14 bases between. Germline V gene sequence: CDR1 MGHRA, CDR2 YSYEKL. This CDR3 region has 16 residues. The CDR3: CASSQALLAGTDTQYF. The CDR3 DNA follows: TGCGCCAGCAGCCAAGCTCTTCTGGCAGGGACAGATACGCAGTATTTT.

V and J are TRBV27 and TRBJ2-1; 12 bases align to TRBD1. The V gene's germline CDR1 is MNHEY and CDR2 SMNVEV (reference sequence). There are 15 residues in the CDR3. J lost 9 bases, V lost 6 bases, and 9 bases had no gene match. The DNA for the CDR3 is TGTGCCAGCAGATACCCCGGGACAGGGGGCGTTGAGCAGTTCTTC. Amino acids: CASRYPGTGGVEQFF.

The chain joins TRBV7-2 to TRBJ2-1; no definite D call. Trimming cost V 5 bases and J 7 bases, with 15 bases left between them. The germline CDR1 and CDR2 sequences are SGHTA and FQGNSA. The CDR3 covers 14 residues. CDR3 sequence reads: CASSLTLLGNEQFF. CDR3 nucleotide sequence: TGTGCCAGCAGCCTAACCCTCCTAGGAAATGAGCAGTTCTTC.

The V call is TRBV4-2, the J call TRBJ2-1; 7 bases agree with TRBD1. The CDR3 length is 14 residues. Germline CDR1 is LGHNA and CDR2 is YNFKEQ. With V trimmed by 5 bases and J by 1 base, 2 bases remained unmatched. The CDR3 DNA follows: TGTGCCAGCAGCTACAGGGGTTCCTACAATGAGCAGTTCTTC. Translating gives CASSYRGSYNEQFF.

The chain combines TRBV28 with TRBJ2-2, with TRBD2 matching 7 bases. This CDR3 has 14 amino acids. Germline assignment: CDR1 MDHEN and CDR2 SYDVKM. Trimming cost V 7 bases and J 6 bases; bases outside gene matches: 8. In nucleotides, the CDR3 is TGTGCCAGCATCCCCGGGGGGAAGGCCGGGGAGCTGTTTTTT. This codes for CASIPGGKAGELFF.

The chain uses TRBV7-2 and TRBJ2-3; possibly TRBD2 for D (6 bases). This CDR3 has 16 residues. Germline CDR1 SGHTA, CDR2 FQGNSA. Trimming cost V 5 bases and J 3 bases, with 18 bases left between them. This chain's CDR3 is CASSPRDFSITDTQYF. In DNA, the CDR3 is TGTGCCAGCAGCCCCCGGGACTTTTCCATTACAGATACGCAGTATTTT.

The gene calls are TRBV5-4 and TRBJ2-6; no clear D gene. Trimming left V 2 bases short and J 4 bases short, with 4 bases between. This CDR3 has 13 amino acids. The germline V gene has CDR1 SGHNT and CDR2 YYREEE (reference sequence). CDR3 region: CASSFQGANVLTF. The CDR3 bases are TGTGCCAGCAGCTTTCAGGGGGCCAACGTCCTGACTTTC.

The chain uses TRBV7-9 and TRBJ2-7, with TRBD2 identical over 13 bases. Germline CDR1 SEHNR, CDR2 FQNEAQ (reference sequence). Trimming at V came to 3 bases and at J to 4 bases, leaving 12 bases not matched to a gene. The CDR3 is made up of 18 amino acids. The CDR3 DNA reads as TGTGCCAGCAGCTTGGATGGGACTAGCGGGATTCTTTTTTACGAGCAGTACTTC. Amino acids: CASSLDGTSGILFYEQYF. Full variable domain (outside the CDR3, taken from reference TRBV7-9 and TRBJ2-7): DTGVSQNPRHKITKRGQNVTFRCDPISEHNRLYWYRQTLGQGPEFLTYFQNEAQLEKSRLLSDRFSAERPKGSFSTLEIQRTEQGDSAMYLCASSLDGTSGILFYEQYFGPGTRLTVT.

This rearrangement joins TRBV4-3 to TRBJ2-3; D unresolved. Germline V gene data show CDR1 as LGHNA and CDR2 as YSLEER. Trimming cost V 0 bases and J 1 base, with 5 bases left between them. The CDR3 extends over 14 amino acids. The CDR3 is CASSQETRTDTQYF. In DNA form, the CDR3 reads TGCGCCAGCAGCCAAGAGACTCGCACAGATACGCAGTATTTT.

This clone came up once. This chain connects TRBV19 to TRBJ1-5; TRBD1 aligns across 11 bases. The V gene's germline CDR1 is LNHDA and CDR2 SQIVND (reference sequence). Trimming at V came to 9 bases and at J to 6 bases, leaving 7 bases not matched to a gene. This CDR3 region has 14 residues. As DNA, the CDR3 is TGTGCCAGCGAGGACAGGGGGCTAGGTCAGCCCCAGCATTTT. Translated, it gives CASEDRGLGQPQHF. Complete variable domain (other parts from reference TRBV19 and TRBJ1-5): DGGITQSPKYLFRKEGQNVTLSCEQNLNHDAMYWYRQDPGQGLRLIYYSQIVNDFQKGDIAEGYSVSREKKESFPLTVTSAQKNPTAFYLCASEDRGLGQPQHFGDGTRLSIL.

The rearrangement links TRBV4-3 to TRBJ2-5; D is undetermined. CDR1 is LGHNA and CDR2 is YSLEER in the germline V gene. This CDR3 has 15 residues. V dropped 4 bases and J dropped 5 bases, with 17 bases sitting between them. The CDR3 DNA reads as TGCGCCAGCAGCCGGCCTCCCCTCCTCGGGGAGACCCAGTACTTC. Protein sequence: CASSRPPLLGETQYF.

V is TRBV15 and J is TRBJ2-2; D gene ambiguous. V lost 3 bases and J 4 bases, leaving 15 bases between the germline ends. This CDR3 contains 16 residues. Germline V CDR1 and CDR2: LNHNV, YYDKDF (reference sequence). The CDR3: CATSREPASGTGELFF. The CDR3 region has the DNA TGTGCCACCAGCAGGGAACCTGCTAGTGGCACCGGGGAGCTGTTTTTT.

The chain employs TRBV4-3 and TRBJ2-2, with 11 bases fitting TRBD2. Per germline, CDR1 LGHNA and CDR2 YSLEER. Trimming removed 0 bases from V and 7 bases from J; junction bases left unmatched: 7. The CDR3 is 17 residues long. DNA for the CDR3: TGCGCCAGCAGCCAAGACTTTAGCGGGAGGGTAGGCGGGGAGCTGTTTTTT. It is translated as CASSQDFSGRVGGELFF.

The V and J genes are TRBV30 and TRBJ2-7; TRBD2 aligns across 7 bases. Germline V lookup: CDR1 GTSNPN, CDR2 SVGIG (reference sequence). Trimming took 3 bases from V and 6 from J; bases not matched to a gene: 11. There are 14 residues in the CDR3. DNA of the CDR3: TGTGCCTGGAGAGTTCGGGCGGGAGCGGGCGAGCAGTACTTC. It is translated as CAWRVRAGAGEQYF. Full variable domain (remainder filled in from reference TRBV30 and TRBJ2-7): SQTIHQWPATLVQPVGSPLSLECTVEGTSNPNLYWYRQAAGRGLQLLFYSVGIGQISSEVPQNLSASRPQDRQFILSSKKLLLSDSGFYLCAWRVRAGAGEQYFGPGTRLTVT.

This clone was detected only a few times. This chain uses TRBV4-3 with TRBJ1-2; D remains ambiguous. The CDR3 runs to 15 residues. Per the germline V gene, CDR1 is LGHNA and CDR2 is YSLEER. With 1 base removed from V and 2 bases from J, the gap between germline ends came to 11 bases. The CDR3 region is CASSQAAGSNYGYTF. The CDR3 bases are TGCGCCAGCAGCCAAGCAGCAGGCAGCAACTATGGCTACACCTTC.

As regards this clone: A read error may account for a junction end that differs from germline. Written as DNA, the CDR3 is TGTGCCAGCGGTGATGGGCGAGGCTACACCTTC. It is translated as CASGDGRGYTF. V is TRBV2 and J is TRBJ1-2; D unclear. This CDR3 comprises 11 residues. The V gene's germline CDR1 is SNHLY and CDR2 FYNNEI.

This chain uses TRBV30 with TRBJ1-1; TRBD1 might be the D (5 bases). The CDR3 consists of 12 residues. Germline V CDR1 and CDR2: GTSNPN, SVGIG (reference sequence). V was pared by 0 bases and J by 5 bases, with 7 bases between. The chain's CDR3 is CAWSVSGTEAFF. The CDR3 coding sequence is TGTGCCTGGAGTGTTTCAGGGACTGAAGCTTTCTTT.

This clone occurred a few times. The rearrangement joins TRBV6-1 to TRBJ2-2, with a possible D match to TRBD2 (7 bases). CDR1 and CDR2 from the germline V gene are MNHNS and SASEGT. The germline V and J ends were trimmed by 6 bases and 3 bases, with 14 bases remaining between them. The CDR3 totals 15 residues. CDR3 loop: CASSSGAGDTGELFF. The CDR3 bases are TGTGCCAGCAGCTCAGGGGCGGGGGACACCGGGGAGCTGTTTTTT.